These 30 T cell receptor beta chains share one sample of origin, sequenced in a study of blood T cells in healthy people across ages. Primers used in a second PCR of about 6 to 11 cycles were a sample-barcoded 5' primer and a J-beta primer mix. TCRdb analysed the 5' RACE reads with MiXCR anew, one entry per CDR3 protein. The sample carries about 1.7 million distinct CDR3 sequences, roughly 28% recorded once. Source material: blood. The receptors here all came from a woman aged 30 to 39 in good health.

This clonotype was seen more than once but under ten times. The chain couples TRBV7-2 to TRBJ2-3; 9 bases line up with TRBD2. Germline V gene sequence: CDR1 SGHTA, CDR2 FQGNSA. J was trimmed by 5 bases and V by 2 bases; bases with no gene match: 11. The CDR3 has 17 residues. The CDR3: CASSLMSAGGPVDTQYF. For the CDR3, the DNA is TGTGCCAGCAGCTTAATGAGTGCGGGAGGGCCAGTAGATACGCAGTATTTT.

The CDR3 loop is CASSPYRLNTGELFF. For the CDR3, the DNA is TGCGCCAGCAGCCCGTACCGACTCAACACCGGGGAGCTGTTTTTT. The rearrangement uses TRBV5-1 and TRBJ2-2; D is uncertain. The CDR3 is 15 residues long. Trimming took off 4 bases at V and 2 bases at J, with 12 bases between the two ends. Germline V gene data show CDR1 as SGHRS and CDR2 as YFSETQ. The variable domain in full, completed from reference TRBV5-1 and TRBJ2-2, reads KAGVTQTPRYLIKTRGQQVTLSCSPISGHRSVSWYQQTPGQGLQFLFEYFSETQRNKGNFPGRFSGRQFSNSRSEMNVSTLELGDSALYLCASSPYRLNTGELFFGEGSRLTVL.

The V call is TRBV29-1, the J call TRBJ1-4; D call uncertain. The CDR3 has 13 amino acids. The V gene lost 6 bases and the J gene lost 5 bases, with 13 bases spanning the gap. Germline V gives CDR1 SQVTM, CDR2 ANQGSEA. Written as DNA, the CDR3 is TGCAGCGTGAAGAGGAGCATCAATGAAAAACTGTTTTTT. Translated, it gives CSVKRSINEKLFF.

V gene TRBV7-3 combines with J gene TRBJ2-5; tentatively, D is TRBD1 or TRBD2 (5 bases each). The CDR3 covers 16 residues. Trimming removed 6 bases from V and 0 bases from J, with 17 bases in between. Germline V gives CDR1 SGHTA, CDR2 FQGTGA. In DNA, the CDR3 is TGTGCCAGCAGTTCGACCGGGACGGAGTACCAAGAGACCCAGTACTTC. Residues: CASSSTGTEYQETQYF.

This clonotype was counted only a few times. CDR3 sequence reads: CASSLRRETGDTQYF. CDR3 bases: TGTGCCAGCAGCTTACGGCGGGAAACAGGGGATACGCAGTATTTT. V is TRBV7-9 and J is TRBJ2-3; tentatively, D is TRBD1 or TRBD2 (6 bases each). The length of the CDR3 is 15 residues. Germline CDR1 SEHNR, CDR2 FQNEAQ (reference sequence). V gave up 2 bases and J gave up 6 bases, with 15 bases separating them. The whole variable domain, remainder taken from reference TRBV7-9 and TRBJ2-3, is DTGVSQNPRHKITKRGQNVTFRCDPISEHNRLYWYRQTLGQGPEFLTYFQNEAQLEKSRLLSDRFSAERPKGSFSTLEIQRTEQGDSAMYLCASSLRRETGDTQYFGPGTRLTVL.

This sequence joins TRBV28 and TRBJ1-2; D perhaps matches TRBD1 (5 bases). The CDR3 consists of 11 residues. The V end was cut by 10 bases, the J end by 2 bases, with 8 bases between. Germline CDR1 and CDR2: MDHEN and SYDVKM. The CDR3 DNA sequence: TGTGCCACCAGGGCGAACTATGGCTACACCTTC. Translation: CATRANYGYTF.

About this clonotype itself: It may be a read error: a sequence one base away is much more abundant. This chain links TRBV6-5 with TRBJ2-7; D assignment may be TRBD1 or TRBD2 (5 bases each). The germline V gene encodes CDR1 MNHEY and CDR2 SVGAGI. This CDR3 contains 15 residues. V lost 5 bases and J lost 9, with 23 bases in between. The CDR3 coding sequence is TGTGCCAGCAGTGCCCTGACAGCCCTGAGGGTCGGGCAGTACTTC. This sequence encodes CASSALTALRVGQYF.

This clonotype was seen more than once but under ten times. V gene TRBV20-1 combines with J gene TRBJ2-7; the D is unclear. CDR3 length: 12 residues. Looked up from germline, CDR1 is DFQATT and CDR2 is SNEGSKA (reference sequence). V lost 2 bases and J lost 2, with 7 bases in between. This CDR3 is CSARTRPYEQYF. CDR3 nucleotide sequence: TGCAGTGCTAGAACCCGCCCCTACGAGCAGTACTTC.

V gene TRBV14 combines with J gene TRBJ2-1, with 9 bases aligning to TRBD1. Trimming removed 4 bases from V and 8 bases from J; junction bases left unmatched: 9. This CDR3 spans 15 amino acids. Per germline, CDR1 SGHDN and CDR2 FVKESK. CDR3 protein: CASSRRDRVSDEQFF. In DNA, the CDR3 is TGTGCCAGCAGCCGCCGGGACAGGGTATCGGATGAGCAGTTCTTC.

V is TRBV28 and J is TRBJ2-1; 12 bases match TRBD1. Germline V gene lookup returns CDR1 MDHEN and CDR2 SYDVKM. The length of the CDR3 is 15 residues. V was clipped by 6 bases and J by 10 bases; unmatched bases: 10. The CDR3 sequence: CASSPGQGAIYEQFF. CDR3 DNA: TGTGCCAGCAGCCCGGGACAGGGGGCCATCTACGAGCAGTTCTTC.

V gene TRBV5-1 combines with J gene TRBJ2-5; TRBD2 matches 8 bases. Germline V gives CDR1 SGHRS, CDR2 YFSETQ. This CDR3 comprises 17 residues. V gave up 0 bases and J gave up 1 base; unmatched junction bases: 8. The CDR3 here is CASSLGVAGGLQETQYF. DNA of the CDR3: TGCGCCAGCAGCTTGGGGGTCGCGGGGGGCCTCCAAGAGACCCAGTACTTC.

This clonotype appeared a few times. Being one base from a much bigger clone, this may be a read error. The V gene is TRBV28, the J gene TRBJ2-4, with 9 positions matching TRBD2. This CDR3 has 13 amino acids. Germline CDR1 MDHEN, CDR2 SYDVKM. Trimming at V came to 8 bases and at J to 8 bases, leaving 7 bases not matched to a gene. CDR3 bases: TGTGCCAGCCGGCAGGCGGGGGGGTACATTCAGTACTTC. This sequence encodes CASRQAGGYIQYF.

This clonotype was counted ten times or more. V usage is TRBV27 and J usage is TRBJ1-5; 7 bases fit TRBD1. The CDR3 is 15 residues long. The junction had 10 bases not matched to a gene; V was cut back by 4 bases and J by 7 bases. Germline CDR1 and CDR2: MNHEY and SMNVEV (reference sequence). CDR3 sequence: CASSSSRGLGQPQHF. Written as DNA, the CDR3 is TGTGCCAGCAGTTCCTCGAGGGGGCTTGGCCAGCCCCAGCATTTT.

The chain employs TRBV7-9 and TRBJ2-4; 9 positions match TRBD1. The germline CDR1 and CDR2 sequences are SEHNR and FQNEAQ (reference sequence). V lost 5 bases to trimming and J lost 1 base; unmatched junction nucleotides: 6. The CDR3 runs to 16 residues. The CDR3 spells CASSLGQGIAKNIQYF. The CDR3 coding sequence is TGTGCCAGCAGCCTCGGACAGGGGATTGCCAAAAACATTCAGTACTTC.

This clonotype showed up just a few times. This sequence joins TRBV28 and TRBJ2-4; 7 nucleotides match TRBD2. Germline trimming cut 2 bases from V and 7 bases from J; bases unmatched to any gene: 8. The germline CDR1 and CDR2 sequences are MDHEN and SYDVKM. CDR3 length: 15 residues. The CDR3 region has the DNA TGTGCCAGCAGTTTAGGGACTACGGGCTCGAACATTCAGTACTTC. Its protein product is CASSLGTTGSNIQYF. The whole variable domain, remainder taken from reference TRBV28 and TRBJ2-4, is DVKVTQSSRYLVKRTGEKVFLECVQDMDHENMFWYRQDPGLGLRLIYFSYDVKMKEKGDIPEGYSVSREKKERFSLILESASTNQTSMYLCASSLGTTGSNIQYFGAGTRLSVL.

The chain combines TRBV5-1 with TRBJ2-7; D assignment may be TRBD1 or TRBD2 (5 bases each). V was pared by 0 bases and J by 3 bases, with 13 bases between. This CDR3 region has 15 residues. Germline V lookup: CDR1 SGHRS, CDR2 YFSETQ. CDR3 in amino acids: CASSLEGRAGYEQYF. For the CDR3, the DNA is TGCGCCAGCAGCTTGGAGGGGCGGGCCGGCTACGAGCAGTACTTC.

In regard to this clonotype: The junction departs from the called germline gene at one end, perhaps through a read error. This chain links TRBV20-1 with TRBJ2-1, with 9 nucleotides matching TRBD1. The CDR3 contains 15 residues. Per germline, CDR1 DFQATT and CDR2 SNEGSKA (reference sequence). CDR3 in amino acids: CSAIPGQGFYDEQFF. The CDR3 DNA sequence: TGCAGTGCTATCCCGGGACAGGGATTCTACGATGAGCAGTTCTTC.

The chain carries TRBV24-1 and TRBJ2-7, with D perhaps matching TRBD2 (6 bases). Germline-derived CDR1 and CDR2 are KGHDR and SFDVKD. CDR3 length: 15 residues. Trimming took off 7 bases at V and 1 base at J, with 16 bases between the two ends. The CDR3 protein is CATRGGRTPSYEQYF. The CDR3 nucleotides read TGTGCCACCAGGGGAGGACGGACACCTTCCTACGAGCAGTACTTC.

The CDR3 protein is CASSSIVRGRGEKLFF. In nucleotides, the CDR3 is TGTGCCAGCAGCTCAATCGTGAGGGGGAGAGGTGAAAAACTGTTTTTT. The rearrangement joins TRBV3-1 to TRBJ1-4, with D tentatively TRBD1 (6 bases). The V gene lost 5 bases and the J gene lost 7 bases, with 20 bases spanning the gap. Germline-derived CDR1 and CDR2 are LGHDT and YNNKEL (reference sequence). This CDR3 has 16 residues.

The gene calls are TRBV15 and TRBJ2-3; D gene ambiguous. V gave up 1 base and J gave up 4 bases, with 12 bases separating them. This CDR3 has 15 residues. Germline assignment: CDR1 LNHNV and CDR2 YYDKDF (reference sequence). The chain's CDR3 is CATSRGQGVADTQYF. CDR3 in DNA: TGTGCCACCAGCAGAGGACAAGGCGTGGCAGATACGCAGTATTTT.

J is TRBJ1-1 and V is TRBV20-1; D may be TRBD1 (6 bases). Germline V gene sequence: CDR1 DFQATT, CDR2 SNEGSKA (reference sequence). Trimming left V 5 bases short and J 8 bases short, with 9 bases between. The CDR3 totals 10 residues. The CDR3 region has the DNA TGCAGTGCTGTCGGACAGGAAGCTTTCTTT. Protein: CSAVGQEAFF.

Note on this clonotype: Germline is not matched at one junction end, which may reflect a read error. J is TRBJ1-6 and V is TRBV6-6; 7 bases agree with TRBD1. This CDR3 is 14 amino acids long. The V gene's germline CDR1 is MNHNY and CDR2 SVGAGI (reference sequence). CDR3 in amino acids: CASSYRGQNSPPHF. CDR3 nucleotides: TGTGCCAGCAGTTACAGGGGGCAGAATTCACCCCCCCACTTT.

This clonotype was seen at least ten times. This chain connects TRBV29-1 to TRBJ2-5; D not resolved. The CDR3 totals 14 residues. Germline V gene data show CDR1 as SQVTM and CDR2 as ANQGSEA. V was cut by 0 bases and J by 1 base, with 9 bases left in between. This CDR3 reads CSVEDRPTQETQYF. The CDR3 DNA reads TGCAGCGTTGAAGATCGTCCTACCCAAGAGACCCAGTACTTC. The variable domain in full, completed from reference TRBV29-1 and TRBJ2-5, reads SAVISQKPSRDICQRGTSLTIQCQVDSQVTMMFWYRQQPGQSLTLIATANQGSEATYESGFVIDKFPISRPNLTFSTLTVSNMSPEDSSIYLCSVEDRPTQETQYFGPGTRLLVL.

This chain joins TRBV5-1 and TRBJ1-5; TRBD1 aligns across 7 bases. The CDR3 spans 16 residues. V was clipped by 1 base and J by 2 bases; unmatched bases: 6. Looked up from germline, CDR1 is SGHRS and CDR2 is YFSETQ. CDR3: CASSLWGGQGNQPQHF. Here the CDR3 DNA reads TGCGCCAGCAGCTTGTGGGGTGGACAGGGCAATCAGCCCCAGCATTTT. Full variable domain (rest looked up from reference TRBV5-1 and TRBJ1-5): KAGVTQTPRYLIKTRGQQVTLSCSPISGHRSVSWYQQTPGQGLQFLFEYFSETQRNKGNFPGRFSGRQFSNSRSEMNVSTLELGDSALYLCASSLWGGQGNQPQHFGDGTRLSIL.

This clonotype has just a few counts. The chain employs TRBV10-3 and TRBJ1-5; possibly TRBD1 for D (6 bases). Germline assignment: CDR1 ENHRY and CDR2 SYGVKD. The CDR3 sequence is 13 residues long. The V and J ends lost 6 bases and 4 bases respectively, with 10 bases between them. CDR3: CAIRGTTNQPQHF. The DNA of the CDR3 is TGTGCCATCAGAGGGACAACAAATCAGCCCCAGCATTTT.

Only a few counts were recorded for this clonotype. The CDR3 nucleotides read TGCAGTGCTATAGTTCAGGGGCCTAACTATGGCTACACCTTC. Translating it yields CSAIVQGPNYGYTF. The rearrangement uses TRBV20-1 and TRBJ1-2, with D tentatively TRBD1 (6 bases). The CDR3 is 14 amino acids. Trimming removed 4 bases from V and 0 bases from J, with 12 bases in between. The V gene's germline CDR1 is DFQATT and CDR2 SNEGSKA (reference sequence).

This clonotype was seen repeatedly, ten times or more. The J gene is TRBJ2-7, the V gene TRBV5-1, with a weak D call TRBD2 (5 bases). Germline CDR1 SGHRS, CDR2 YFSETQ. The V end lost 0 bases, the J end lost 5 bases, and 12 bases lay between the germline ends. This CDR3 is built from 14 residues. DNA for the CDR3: TGCGCCAGCAGCTTGGGAGTCACCGGGGACGAGCAGTACTTC. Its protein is CASSLGVTGDEQYF. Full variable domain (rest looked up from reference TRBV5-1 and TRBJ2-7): KAGVTQTPRYLIKTRGQQVTLSCSPISGHRSVSWYQQTPGQGLQFLFEYFSETQRNKGNFPGRFSGRQFSNSRSEMNVSTLELGDSALYLCASSLGVTGDEQYFGPGTRLTVT.

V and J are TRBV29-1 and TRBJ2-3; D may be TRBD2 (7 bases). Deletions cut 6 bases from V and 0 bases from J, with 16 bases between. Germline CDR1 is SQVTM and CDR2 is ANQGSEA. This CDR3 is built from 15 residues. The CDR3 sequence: CSVQRGGSSTDTQYF. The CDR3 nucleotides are TGCAGCGTCCAAAGGGGGGGCTCTAGCACAGATACGCAGTATTTT.

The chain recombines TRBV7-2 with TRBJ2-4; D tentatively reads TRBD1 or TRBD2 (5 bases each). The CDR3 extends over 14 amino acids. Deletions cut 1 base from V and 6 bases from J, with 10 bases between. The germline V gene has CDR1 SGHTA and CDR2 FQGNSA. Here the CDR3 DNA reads TGTGCCAGCAGCTTAGACTTTGGGGGAAACATTCAGTACTTC. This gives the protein CASSLDFGGNIQYF.

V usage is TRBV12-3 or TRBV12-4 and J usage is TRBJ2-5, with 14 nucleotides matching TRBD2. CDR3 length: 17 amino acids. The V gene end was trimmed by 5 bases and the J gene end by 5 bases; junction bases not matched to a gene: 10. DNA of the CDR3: TGTGCCAGCAGTGGACTAGCGGGAGGCGCGGTAGTTGAGACCCAGTACTTC. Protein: CASSGLAGGAVVETQYF.